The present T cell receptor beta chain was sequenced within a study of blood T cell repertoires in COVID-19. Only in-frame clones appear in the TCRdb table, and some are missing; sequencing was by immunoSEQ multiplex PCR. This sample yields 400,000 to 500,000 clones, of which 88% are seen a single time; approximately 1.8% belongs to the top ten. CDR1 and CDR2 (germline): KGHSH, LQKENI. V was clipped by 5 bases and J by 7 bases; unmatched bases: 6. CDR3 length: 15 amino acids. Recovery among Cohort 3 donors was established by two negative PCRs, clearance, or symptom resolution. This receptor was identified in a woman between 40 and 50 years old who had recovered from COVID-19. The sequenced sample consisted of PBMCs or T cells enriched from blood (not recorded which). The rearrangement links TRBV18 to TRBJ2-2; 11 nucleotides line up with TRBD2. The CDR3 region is CASSVLAGVVGELFF. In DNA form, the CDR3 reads TGTGCCAGCTCAGTACTAGCGGGAGTTGTCGGGGAGCTGTTTTTT.